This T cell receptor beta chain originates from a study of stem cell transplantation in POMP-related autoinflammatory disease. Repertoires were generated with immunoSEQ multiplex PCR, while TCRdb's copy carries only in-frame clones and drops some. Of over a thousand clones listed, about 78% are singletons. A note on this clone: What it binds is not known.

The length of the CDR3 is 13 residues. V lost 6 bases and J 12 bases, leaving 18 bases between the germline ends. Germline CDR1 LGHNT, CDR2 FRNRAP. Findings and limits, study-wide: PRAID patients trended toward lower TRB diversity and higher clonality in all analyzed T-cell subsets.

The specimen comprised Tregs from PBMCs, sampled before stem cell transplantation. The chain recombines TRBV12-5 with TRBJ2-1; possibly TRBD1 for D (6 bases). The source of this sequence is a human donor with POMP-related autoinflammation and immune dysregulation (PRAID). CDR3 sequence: CASGPRQEGRQFF. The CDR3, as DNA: TGTGCTAGTGGCCCCCGACAGGAAGGAAGGCAGTTCTTC.